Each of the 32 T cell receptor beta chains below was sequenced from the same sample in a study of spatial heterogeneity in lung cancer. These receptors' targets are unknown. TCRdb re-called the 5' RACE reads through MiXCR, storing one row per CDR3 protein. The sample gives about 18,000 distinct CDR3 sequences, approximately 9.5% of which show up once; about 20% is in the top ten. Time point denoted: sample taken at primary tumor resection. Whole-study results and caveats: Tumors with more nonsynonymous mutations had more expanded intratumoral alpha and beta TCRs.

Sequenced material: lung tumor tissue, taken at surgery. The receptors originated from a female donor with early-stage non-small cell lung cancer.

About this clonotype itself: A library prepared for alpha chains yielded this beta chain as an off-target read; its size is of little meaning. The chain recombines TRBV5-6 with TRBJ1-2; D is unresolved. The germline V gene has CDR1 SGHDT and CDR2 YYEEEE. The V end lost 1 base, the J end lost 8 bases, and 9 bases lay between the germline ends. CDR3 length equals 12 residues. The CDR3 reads CASSLREGGYTF. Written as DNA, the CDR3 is TGTGCCAGCAGCTTGAGGGAAGGCGGCTACACCTTC.

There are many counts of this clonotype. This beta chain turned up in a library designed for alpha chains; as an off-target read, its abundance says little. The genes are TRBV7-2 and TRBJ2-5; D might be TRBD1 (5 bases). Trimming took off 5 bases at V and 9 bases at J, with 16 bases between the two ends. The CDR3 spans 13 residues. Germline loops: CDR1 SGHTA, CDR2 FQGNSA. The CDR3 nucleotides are TGTGCCAGCAGCCGCCGGACAACCTTGGCCCAGTACTTC. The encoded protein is CASSRRTTLAQYF.

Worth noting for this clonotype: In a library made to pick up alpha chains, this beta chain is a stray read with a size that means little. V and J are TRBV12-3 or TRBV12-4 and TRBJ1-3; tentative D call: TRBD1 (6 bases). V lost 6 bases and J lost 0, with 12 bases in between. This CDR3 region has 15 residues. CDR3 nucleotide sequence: TGTGCCAGCAGCGAAACAGGGTCCTCTGGAAACACCATATATTTT. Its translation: CASSETGSSGNTIYF.

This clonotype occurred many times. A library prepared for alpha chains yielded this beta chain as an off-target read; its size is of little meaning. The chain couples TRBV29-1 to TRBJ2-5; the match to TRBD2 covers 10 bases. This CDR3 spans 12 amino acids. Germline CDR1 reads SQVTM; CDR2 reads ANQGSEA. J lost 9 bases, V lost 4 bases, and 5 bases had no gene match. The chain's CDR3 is CSVGQRGGPQYF. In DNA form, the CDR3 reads TGCAGCGTTGGACAGCGGGGGGGCCCCCAGTACTTC. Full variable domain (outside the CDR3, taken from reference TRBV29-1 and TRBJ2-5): SAVISQKPSRDICQRGTSLTIQCQVDSQVTMMFWYRQQPGQSLTLIATANQGSEATYESGFVIDKFPISRPNLTFSTLTVSNMSPEDSSIYLCSVGQRGGPQYFGPGTRLLVL.

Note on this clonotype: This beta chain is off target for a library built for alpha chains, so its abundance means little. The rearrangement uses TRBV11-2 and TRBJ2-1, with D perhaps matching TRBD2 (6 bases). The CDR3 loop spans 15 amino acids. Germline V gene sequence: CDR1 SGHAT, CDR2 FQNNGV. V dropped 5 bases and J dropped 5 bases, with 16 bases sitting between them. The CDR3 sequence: CASSHKVRGDNEQFF. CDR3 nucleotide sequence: TGTGCCAGCAGCCATAAGGTGCGGGGAGACAATGAGCAGTTCTTC.

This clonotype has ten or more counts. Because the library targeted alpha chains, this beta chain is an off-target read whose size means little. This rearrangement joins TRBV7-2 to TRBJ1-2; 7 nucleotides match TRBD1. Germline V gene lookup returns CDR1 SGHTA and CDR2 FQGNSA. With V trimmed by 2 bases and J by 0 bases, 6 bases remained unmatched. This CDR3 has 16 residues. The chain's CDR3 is CASSLSPGQANYGYTF. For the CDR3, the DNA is TGTGCCAGCAGCTTAAGCCCTGGACAGGCTAACTATGGCTACACCTTC. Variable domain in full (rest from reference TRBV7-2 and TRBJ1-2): GAGVSQSPSNKVTEKGKDVELRCDPISGHTALYWYRQSLGQGLEFLIYFQGNSAPDKSGLPSDRFSAERTGGSVSTLTIQRTQQEDSAVYLCASSLSPGQANYGYTFGSGTRLTVV.

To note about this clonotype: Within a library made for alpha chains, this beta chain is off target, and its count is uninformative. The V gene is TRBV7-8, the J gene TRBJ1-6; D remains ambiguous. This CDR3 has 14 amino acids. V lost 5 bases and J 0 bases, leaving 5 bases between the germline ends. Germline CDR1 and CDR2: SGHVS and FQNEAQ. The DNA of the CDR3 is TGTGCCAGCAGCCCCGCCTCCTATAATTCACCCCTCCACTTT. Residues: CASSPASYNSPLHF. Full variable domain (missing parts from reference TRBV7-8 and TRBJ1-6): GAGVSQSPRYKVAKRGQDVALRCDPISGHVSLFWYQQALGQGPEFLTYFQNEAQLDKSGLPSDRFFAERPEGSVSTLKIQRTQQEDSAVYLCASSPASYNSPLHFGNGTRLTVT.

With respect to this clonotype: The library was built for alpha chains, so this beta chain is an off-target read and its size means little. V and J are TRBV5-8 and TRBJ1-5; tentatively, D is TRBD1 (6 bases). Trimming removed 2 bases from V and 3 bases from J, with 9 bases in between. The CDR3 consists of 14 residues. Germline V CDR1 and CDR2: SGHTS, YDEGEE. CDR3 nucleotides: TGTGCCAGCAGCTTACAGGGTTTCAATCAGCCCCAGCATTTT. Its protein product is CASSLQGFNQPQHF.

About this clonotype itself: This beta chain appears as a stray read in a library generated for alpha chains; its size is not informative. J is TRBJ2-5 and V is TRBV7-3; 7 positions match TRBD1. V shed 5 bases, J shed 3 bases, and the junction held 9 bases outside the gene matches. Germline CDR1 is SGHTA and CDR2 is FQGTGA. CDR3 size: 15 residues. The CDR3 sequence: CASSLLGQVEETQYF. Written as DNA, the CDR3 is TGTGCCAGCAGCCTCCTCGGACAGGTGGAAGAGACCCAGTACTTC.

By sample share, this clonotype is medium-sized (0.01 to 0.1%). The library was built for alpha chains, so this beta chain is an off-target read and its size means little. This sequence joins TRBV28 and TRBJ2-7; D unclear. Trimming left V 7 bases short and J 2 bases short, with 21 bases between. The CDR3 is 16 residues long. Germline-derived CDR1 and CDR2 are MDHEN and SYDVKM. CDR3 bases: TGTGCCAGCACCTCCACCGTTGAGTCTGTAGCCTACGAGCAGTACTTC. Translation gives CASTSTVESVAYEQYF.

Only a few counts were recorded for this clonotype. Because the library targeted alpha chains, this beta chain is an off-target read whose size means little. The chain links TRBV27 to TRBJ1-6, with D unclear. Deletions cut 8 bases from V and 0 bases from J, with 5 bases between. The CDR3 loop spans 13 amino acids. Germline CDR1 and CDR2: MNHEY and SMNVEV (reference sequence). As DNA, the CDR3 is TGTGCCAGCCAGAACTCCTATAATTCACCCCTCCACTTT. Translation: CASQNSYNSPLHF.

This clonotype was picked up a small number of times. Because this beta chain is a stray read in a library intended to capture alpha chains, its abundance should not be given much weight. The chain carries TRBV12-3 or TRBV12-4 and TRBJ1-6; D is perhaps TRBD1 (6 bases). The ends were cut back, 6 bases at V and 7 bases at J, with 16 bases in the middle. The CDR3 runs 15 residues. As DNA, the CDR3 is TGTGCCAGCAGCTCCCGAGGTCAGGGGAATTCACCCCTCCACTTT. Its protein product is CASSSRGQGNSPLHF.

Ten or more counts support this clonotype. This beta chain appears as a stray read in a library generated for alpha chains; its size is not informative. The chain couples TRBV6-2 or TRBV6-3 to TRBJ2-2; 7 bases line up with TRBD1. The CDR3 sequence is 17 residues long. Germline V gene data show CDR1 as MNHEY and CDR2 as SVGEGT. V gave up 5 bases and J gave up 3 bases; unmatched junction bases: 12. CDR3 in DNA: TGTGCCAGCAGTCCTGCCCCACAGGGGCCGGACACCGGGGAGCTGTTTTTT. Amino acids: CASSPAPQGPDTGELFF.

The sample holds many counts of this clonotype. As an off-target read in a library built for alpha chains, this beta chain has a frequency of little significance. As DNA, the CDR3 is TGTGCCAGCAGTTTTTTGACGGGGGAGGGAGATACGCAGTATTTT. Amino acid sequence: CASSFLTGEGDTQYF. This sequence joins TRBV12-3 or TRBV12-4 and TRBJ2-3; 7 bases are a match to TRBD2. The V and J ends lost 3 bases and 5 bases, in that order; junction bases with no gene match: 8. The CDR3 has 15 amino acids.

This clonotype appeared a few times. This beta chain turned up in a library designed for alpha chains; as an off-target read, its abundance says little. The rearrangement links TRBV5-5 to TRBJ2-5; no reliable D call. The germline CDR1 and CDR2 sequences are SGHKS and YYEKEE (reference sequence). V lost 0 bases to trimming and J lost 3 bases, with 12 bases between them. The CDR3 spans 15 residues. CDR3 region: CASSLGVHSEETQYF. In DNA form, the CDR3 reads TGTGCCAGCAGCTTGGGAGTGCATTCGGAAGAGACCCAGTACTTC.

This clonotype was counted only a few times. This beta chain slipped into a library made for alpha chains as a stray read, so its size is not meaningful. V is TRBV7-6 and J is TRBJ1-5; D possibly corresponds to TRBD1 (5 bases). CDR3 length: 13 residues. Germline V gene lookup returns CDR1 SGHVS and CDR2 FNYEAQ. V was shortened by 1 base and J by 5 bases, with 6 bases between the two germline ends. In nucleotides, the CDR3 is TGTGCCAGCAGCTTAGGACAGTATCAGCCCCAGCATTTT. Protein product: CASSLGQYQPQHF.

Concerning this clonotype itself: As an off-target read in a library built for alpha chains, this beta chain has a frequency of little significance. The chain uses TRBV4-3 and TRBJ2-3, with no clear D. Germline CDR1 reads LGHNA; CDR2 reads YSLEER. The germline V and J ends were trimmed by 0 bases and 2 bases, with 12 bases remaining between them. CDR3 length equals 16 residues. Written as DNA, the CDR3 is TGCGCCAGCAGCCAAGACTCGGCCCCTTACACAGATACGCAGTATTTT. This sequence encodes CASSQDSAPYTDTQYF.

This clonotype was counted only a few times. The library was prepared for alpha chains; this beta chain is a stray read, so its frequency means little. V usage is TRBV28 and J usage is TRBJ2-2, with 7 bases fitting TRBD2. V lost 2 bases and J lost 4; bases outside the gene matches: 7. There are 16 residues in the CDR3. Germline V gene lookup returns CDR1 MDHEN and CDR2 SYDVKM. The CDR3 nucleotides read TGTGCCAGCAGTTTAACGCGGGGGTTACGCACCGGGGAGCTGTTTTTT. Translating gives CASSLTRGLRTGELFF. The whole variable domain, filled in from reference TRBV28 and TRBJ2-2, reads DVKVTQSSRYLVKRTGEKVFLECVQDMDHENMFWYRQDPGLGLRLIYFSYDVKMKEKGDIPEGYSVSREKKERFSLILESASTNQTSMYLCASSLTRGLRTGELFFGEGSRLTVL.

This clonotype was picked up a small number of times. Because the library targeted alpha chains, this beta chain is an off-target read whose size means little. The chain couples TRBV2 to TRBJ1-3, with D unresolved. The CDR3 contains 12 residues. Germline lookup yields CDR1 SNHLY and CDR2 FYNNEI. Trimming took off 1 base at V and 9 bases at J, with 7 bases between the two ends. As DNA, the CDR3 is TGTGCCAGCAGTGAAGAATATAGCACCATATATTTT. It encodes CASSEEYSTIYF.

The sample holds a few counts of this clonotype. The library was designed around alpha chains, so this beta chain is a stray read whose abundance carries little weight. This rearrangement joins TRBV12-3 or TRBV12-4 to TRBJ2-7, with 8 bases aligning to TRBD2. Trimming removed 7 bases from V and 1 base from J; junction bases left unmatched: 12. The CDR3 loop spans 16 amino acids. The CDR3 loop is CASTPKRRGGSYEQYF. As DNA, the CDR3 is TGTGCCAGCACCCCCAAGCGACGGGGGGGATCCTACGAGCAGTACTTC.

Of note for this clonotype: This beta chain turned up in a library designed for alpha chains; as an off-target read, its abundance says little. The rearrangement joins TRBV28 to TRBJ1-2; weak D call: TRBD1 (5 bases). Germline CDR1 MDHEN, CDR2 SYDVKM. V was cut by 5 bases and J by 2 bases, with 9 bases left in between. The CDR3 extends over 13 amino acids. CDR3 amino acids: CASSEGTNYGYTF. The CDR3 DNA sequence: TGTGCCAGCAGTGAGGGGACCAACTATGGCTACACCTTC.

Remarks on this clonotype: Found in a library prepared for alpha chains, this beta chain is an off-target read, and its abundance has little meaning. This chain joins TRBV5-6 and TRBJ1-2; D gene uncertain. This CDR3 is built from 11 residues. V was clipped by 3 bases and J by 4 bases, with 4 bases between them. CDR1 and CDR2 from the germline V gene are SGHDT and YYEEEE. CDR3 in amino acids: CASSSGYGYTF. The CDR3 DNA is TGTGCCAGCAGCTCAGGCTATGGCTACACCTTC.

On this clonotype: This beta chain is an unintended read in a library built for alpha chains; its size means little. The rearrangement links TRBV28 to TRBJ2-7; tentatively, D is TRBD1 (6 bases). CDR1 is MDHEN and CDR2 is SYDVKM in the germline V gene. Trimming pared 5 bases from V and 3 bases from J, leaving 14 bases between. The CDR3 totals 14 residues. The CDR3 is CASSPSWTDYEQYF. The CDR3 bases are TGTGCCAGCAGTCCTTCATGGACAGACTACGAGCAGTACTTC.

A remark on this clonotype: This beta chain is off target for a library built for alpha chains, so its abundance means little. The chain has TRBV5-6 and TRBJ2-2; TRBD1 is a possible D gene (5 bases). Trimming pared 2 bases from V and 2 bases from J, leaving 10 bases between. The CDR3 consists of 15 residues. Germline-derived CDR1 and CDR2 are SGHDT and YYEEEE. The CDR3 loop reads CASSFSGPNTGELFF. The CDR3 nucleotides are TGTGCCAGCAGCTTTTCAGGGCCTAACACCGGGGAGCTGTTTTTT.

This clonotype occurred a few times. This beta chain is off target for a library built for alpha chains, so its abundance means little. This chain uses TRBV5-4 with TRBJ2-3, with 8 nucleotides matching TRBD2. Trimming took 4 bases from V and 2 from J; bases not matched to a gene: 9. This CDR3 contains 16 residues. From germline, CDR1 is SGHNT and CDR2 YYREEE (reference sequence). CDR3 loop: CASSAAERGTTDTQYF. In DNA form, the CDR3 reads TGTGCCAGCAGCGCCGCAGAGCGGGGGACCACAGATACGCAGTATTTT.

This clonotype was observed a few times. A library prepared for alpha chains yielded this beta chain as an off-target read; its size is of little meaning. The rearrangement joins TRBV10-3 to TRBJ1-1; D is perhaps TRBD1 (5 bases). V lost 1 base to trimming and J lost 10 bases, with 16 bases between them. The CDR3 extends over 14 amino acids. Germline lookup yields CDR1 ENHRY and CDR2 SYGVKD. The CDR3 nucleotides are TGTGCCATCAGTGAGTTCCGGGACCCCAAAGGAGCTTTCTTT. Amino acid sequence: CAISEFRDPKGAFF.

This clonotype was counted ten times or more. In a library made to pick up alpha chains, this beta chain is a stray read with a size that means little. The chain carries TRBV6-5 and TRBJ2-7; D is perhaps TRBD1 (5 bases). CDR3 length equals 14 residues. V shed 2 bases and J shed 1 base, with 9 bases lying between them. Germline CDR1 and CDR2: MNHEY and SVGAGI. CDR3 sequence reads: CASSYRQISYEQYF. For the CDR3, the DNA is TGTGCCAGCAGTTACAGACAGATTTCCTACGAGCAGTACTTC.

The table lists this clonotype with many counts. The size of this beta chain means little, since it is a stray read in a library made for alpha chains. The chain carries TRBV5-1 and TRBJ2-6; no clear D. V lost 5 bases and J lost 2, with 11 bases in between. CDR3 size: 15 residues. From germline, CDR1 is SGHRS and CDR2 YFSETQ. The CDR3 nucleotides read TGCGCCAGCAGGGCAGGTCGGCCTGGGGCCAACGTCCTGACTTTC. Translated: CASRAGRPGANVLTF.

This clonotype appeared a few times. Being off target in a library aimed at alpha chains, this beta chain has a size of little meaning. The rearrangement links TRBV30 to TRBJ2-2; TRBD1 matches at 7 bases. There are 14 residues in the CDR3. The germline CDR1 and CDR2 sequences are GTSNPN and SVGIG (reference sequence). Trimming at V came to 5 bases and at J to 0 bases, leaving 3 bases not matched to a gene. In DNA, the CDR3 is TGTGCCTGGGGACAGGACCCGAACACCGGGGAGCTGTTTTTT. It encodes CAWGQDPNTGELFF. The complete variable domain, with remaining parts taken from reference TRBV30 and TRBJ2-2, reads SQTIHQWPATLVQPVGSPLSLECTVEGTSNPNLYWYRQAAGRGLQLLFYSVGIGQISSEVPQNLSASRPQDRQFILSSKKLLLSDSGFYLCAWGQDPNTGELFFGEGSRLTVL.

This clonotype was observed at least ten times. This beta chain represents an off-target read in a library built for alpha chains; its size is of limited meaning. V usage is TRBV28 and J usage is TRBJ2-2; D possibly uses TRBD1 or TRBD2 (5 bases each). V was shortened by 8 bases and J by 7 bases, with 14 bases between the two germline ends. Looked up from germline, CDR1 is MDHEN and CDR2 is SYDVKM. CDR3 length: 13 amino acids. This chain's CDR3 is CASGAGAGGELFF. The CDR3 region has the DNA TGTGCCAGCGGGGCCGGGGCTGGCGGGGAGCTGTTTTTT.

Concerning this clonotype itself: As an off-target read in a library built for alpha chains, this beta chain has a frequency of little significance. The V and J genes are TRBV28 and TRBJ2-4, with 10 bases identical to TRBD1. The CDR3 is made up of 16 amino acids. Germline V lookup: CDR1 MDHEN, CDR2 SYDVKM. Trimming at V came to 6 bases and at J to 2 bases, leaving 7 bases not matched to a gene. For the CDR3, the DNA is TGTGCCAGCAGCCCGGGACAGGGGCTAACCAAAAACATTCAGTACTTC. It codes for CASSPGQGLTKNIQYF.

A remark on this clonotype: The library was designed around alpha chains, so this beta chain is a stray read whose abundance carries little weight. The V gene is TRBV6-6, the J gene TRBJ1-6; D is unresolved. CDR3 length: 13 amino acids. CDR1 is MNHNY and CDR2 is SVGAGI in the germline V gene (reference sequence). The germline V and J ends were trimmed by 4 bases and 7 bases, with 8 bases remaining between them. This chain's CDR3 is CASSSPENSPLHF. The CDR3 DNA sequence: TGTGCCAGCAGTTCTCCGGAAAATTCACCCCTCCACTTT.